The text below deals with one T cell receptor (beta chain). The source of the sample is a study of blood T cell repertoires in COVID-19. Study overall: Sites across the United States, Italy and Spain contributed samples from acute and convalescent COVID-19. Nucleic acid was either cDNA or gDNA, and it came from T cells, B-cell-depleted T cells, or PBMCs.

The CDR3 extends over 15 amino acids. Trimming cost V 1 base and J 3 bases; bases outside gene matches: 3. Germline lookup yields CDR1 LNHDA and CDR2 SQIVND (reference sequence). In the study's own analysis: Counts of nucleated cells, estimated from reference gene primer amplification, were obtained. Only in-frame clones appear in the TCRdb table, and some are missing; sequencing was by immunoSEQ multiplex PCR. The V and J calls and clone size are taken from that table; D and trimming were inferred from the DNA. The sample includes over 250,000 clones, approximately 89% of them seen just once. This clonotype was obtained from an older woman with acute or convalescent COVID-19. The material sequenced was peripheral blood. This chain joins TRBV19 and TRBJ2-1, with 7 bases that match TRBD2. CDR3 nucleotide sequence: TGTGCCAGTAGTATAGTATCTAGCGGCTACAATGAGCAGTTCTTC. Its translation: CASSIVSSGYNEQFF.